These 11 T cell receptor beta chains came from one sample sequenced in a study of blood T cell repertoires in COVID-19. The table came from immunoSEQ multiplex PCR; TCRdb's copy has only in-frame clones and leaves some out. Altogether 130,000 to 150,000 clones are present, 76% being singletons, with the ten largest covering about 4%. Sequencing used peripheral blood. These receptors originate from a man between 60 and 75 years old with acute or convalescent COVID-19.

The rearrangement joins TRBV19 to TRBJ2-7; D is possibly TRBD1 (5 bases). V lost 0 bases to trimming and J lost 6 bases, with 15 bases between them. The CDR3 consists of 15 residues. Germline-derived CDR1 and CDR2 are LNHDA and SQIVND (reference sequence). As DNA, the CDR3 is TGTGCCAGTAGTATAGATCAAGGGCAGGGTCGCGAGCAGTACTTC. It is translated as CASSIDQGQGREQYF.

The chain joins TRBV5-1 to TRBJ1-1; no reliable D call. CDR1 and CDR2 (germline): SGHRS, YFSETQ. The CDR3 length is 16 residues. The germline V and J ends were trimmed by 0 bases and 1 base, with 13 bases remaining between them. The CDR3 nucleotides are TGCGCCAGCAGCTTGGCCGGCGGCAGTTCGAACACTGAAGCTTTCTTT. Its protein product is CASSLAGGSSNTEAFF.

The chain employs TRBV3-1 (or the pseudogene TRBV3-2) and TRBJ1-5, with D tentatively TRBD1 (6 bases). Trimming cost V 2 bases and J 3 bases, with 8 bases left between them. The germline CDR1 and CDR2 sequences are LGHDT and YNNKEL (reference sequence). The CDR3 is 14 amino acids. The CDR3 nucleotides are TGTGCCAGCAGCCAAAGGACAGTCAATCAGCCCCAGCATTTT. It codes for CASSQRTVNQPQHF.

J is TRBJ2-1 and V is TRBV13; 7 nucleotides align to TRBD2. Germline CDR1 and CDR2: PRHDT and FYEKMQ (reference sequence). The length of the CDR3 is 16 residues. V shed 0 bases and J 8 bases; nucleotides not matched to a gene: 10. CDR3 protein: CASSLGTGGRLDEQFF. The CDR3 coding sequence is TGTGCCAGCAGCTTAGGAACGGGAGGAAGACTCGATGAGCAGTTCTTC.

The chain employs TRBV28 and TRBJ2-3; 8 bases agree with TRBD2. Germline V gene lookup returns CDR1 MDHEN and CDR2 SYDVKM. This CDR3 is built from 15 residues. V dropped 4 bases and J dropped 2; count of bases not matched to a gene: 5. For the CDR3, the DNA is TGTGCCAGCAGTTCAGCGGGAGAGGCCACAGATACGCAGTATTTT. Translating gives CASSSAGEATDTQYF. Variable domain in full (rest from reference TRBV28 and TRBJ2-3): DVKVTQSSRYLVKRTGEKVFLECVQDMDHENMFWYRQDPGLGLRLIYFSYDVKMKEKGDIPEGYSVSREKKERFSLILESASTNQTSMYLCASSSAGEATDTQYFGPGTRLTVL.

The chain carries TRBV9 and TRBJ1-1; maybe TRBD1 (6 bases). CDR1 is SGDLS and CDR2 is YYNGEE in the germline V gene. The CDR3 has 14 residues. Trimming took off 3 bases at V and 6 bases at J, with 15 bases between the two ends. CDR3: CASSGGQSGSEAFF. The CDR3 DNA is TGTGCCAGCAGCGGAGGACAGTCCGGGTCTGAAGCTTTCTTT.

The CDR3 is CSVEDHRSTDTQYF. The CDR3 DNA sequence: TGCAGCGTTGAAGATCACCGGAGCACAGATACGCAGTATTTT. This rearrangement joins TRBV29-1 to TRBJ2-3; D gene unclear. Trimming left V 0 bases short and J 0 bases short, with 7 bases between. CDR1 and CDR2 (germline): SQVTM, ANQGSEA. CDR3 length: 14 residues.

The CDR3: CASNSGRASNEQFF. CDR3 in DNA: TGTGCCAGCAATAGCGGGAGGGCAAGTAATGAGCAGTTCTTC. The rearrangement links TRBV5-8 to TRBJ2-1; 11 bases align to TRBD2. V shed 6 bases, J shed 7 bases, and the junction held 6 bases outside the gene matches. CDR3 length equals 14 residues. The germline V gene encodes CDR1 SGHTS and CDR2 YDEGEE.

The chain couples TRBV20-1 to TRBJ2-7; 11 bases match TRBD2. The CDR3 consists of 16 residues. J was trimmed by 3 bases and V by 3 bases; bases with no gene match: 10. Per the germline V gene, CDR1 is DFQATT and CDR2 is SNEGSKA (reference sequence). The CDR3 bases are TGCAGTGCTAGTGGATTAGCGGGAGGGTTGTTCTACGAGCAGTACTTC. This sequence encodes CSASGLAGGLFYEQYF.

The gene calls are TRBV10-2 and TRBJ2-5; TRBD1 matches 8 bases. The J segment lost 5 bases and the V segment lost 3 bases, leaving 5 bases of the junction unmatched. The CDR3 is made up of 14 amino acids. Germline loops: CDR1 WSHSY, CDR2 SAAADI. CDR3 sequence: CASSDRGRGETQYF. The CDR3, as DNA: TGCGCCAGCAGTGACAGGGGGCGAGGGGAGACCCAGTACTTC.

The CDR3 spells CAWSFPGYGYTF. In nucleotides, the CDR3 is TGTGCCTGGAGTTTTCCAGGGTATGGCTACACCTTC. The rearrangement links TRBV30 to TRBJ1-2; possibly TRBD1 for D (5 bases). The CDR3 spans 12 residues. V was cut by 2 bases and J by 5 bases, with 9 bases left in between. Germline CDR1 and CDR2: GTSNPN and SVGIG (reference sequence).